This paragraph covers one T cell receptor (beta chain) sequence. Its antigen is currently unknown. This specimen belongs to a study of T cells in localized non-small cell lung cancer. Germline loops: CDR1 SGHTA, CDR2 FQGNSA. V gave up 2 bases and J gave up 1 base, with 10 bases separating them. This CDR3 has 15 amino acids. Repertoires were generated with immunoSEQ multiplex PCR, while TCRdb's copy carries only in-frame clones and drops some. This sample yields over 45,000 clones, of which 80% to 90% are seen a single time; 20% to 25% belongs to the top ten. Overall study findings and caveats: In the blood, greater T cell density corresponded to longer overall survival. In uninvolved adjacent lung, T cell clonality reached its highest value, exceeding tumor. Sequencing covered just one tumor region, so heterogeneity cannot be ruled out.

The TCR sequence derives from a man aged 35 to 69 with stage I squamous cell lung carcinoma. The chain recombines TRBV7-2 with TRBJ2-3, with D possibly being TRBD1 (5 bases). Here the sequenced sample was peripheral blood, taken before any cancer treatment. The CDR3 DNA reads TGTGCCAGCAGCTTACAGGGTCGGGGCACAGATACGCAGTATTTT. Amino acid sequence: CASSLQGRGTDTQYF.